This T cell receptor (beta chain) was sequenced during a study of identical twins. From the 5' RACE reads, TCRdb called clonotypes with MiXCR, one entry per CDR3 protein. The sample contains hundreds of thousands of distinct CDR3 sequences, approximately 24% of which appear only once. Healthy Caucasians supplied all donations. CDR3 length: 16 residues. V lost 6 bases, J lost 0 bases, and 10 bases stayed unmatched. Germline CDR1 and CDR2: DFQATT and SNEGSKA (reference sequence). The data were also submitted as part of a second study, on T cells expressing NK-cell markers.

The material sequenced was CD4+ T cells sorted from blood. V gene TRBV20-1 combines with J gene TRBJ2-7, with 11 bases identical to TRBD2. The sequence was collected from a woman between 18 and 30 years old in good health. CDR3 region: CSAVNPSGRNSYEQYF. The CDR3 DNA sequence: TGCAGTGCCGTAAATCCTAGCGGGAGGAACTCCTACGAGCAGTACTTC.